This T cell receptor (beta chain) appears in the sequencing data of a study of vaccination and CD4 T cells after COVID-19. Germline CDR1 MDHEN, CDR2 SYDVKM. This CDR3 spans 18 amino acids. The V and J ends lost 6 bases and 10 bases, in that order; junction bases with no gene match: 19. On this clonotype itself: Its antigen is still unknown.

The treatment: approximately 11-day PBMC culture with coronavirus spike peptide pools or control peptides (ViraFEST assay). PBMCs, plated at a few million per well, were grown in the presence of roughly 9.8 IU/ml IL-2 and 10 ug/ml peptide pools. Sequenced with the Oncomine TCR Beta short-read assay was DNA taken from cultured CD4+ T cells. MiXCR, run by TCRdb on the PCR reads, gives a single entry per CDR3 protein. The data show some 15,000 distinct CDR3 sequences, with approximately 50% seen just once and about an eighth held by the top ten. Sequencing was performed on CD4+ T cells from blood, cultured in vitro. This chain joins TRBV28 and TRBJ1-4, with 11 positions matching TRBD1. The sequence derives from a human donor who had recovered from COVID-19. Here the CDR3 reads CASRTGTGGSRRTGKLFF. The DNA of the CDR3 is TGTGCCAGCAGAACTGGGACAGGGGGAAGTAGAAGGACGGGAAAACTGTTTTTT.